The 5 T cell receptor beta chains in this list originate from one sample, sequenced in a study of regulatory T cells in long-lasting Graves disease. The authors built TCR beta libraries using iRepertoire HTBI primers and Arm-PCR of CDR3 regions. TCRdb redid the calling of the multiplex PCR reads with MiXCR, one entry per CDR3 protein. The table includes some 370,000 distinct CDR3 sequences, around 21% detected once. The time point was: persistent/refractory GD, antithyroid drugs over 5 years with positive TRAb. RNA from PBMCs was the source of the TCR library. The source was peripheral blood mononuclear cells (PBMCs), collected when the disease was refractory, from a patient treated with antithyroid drugs. The receptor source for this set is a female donor with Graves disease.

This clonotype was counted only a few times. The CDR3 bases are TGCAGTGCTAGAGGACAGGTACATAGCAATCAGCCCCAGCATTTT. Translation gives CSARGQVHSNQPQHF. The rearrangement uses TRBV20-1 and TRBJ1-5, with D possibly being TRBD1 (6 bases). Germline values: CDR1 DFQATT, CDR2 SNEGSKA (reference sequence). There are 15 residues in the CDR3. With 1 base removed from V and 0 bases from J, the gap between germline ends came to 10 bases.

This clonotype was seen a few times. The genes are TRBV19 and TRBJ2-5; D is perhaps TRBD1 (7 bases). This CDR3 has 12 residues. CDR1 is LNHDA, CDR2 SQIVND, per germline (reference sequence). Trimming shortened V by 10 bases and J by 4 bases, and 13 bases separated the two germline ends. CDR3 residues: CATAGQLETQYF. CDR3 DNA sequence: TGTGCCACCGCGGGACAGCTAGAGACCCAGTACTTC. The complete variable domain, with remaining parts taken from reference TRBV19 and TRBJ2-5, reads DGGITQSPKYLFRKEGQNVTLSCEQNLNHDAMYWYRQDPGQGLRLIYYSQIVNDFQKGDIAEGYSVSREKKESFPLTVTSAQKNPTAFYLCATAGQLETQYFGPGTRLLVL.

The CDR3, as DNA: TGTGCCAGCAGCTTGGGACAGGGGGAACTCTACGAGCAGTACTTC. Protein sequence: CASSLGQGELYEQYF. This chain uses TRBV7-9 with TRBJ2-7; 11 bases are shared with TRBD1. The ends lost 3 bases at V and 3 bases at J; junction bases unmatched: 4. The CDR3 is 15 residues long. Looked up from germline, CDR1 is SEHNR and CDR2 is FQNEAQ (reference sequence). Looking up the rest from reference TRBV7-9 and TRBJ2-7 gives the full variable domain: DTGVSQNPRHKITKRGQNVTFRCDPISEHNRLYWYRQTLGQGPEFLTYFQNEAQLEKSRLLSDRFSAERPKGSFSTLEIQRTEQGDSAMYLCASSLGQGELYEQYFGPGTRLTVT.

This clonotype was picked up many times. The rearrangement uses TRBV27 and TRBJ1-1, with D tentatively TRBD1 (5 bases). The ends were cut back, 3 bases at V and 5 bases at J, with 10 bases in the middle. Per germline, CDR1 MNHEY and CDR2 SMNVEV (reference sequence). CDR3 length: 13 amino acids. CDR3 residues: CASSFREGTEAFF. In DNA form, the CDR3 reads TGTGCCAGCAGTTTTCGAGAGGGGACTGAAGCTTTCTTT.

J is TRBJ1-4 and V is TRBV9; 7 bases align to TRBD1. J gave up 11 bases and V 0 bases, and 7 bases lay outside the gene matches. Per the germline V gene, CDR1 is SGDLS and CDR2 is YYNGEE. This CDR3 comprises 14 residues. The CDR3 nucleotides read TGTGCCAGCAGCGTAGGGGACAGCTTTGAGAAACTGTTTTTT. This sequence encodes CASSVGDSFEKLFF.